This T cell receptor (beta chain) is drawn from a study of a mutant IDH1 vaccine in newly diagnosed glioma. The time point was: baseline, week 1 (first vaccination visit). As for treatment: pre-vaccination baseline after standard-of-care therapy. Method: immunoSEQ multiplex PCR; TCRdb's copy keeps in-frame clones and lacks some. The repertoire includes about 15,000 clones, 85% to 90% of them detected once, and approximately 10% sits in the top ten. Findings and limits, study-wide: Evidence of vaccine-induced immune responses was documented in approximately 93% of patients.

To note about this clone: The antigen is unknown.

V dropped 2 bases and J dropped 5 bases, with 15 bases sitting between them. This CDR3 spans 15 amino acids. Germline V CDR1 and CDR2: MNHEY, SMNVEV (reference sequence). Here the sequenced sample was PBMCs, taken from a glioma patient treated with radiotherapy, temozolomide or both. This TCR was sampled from a woman aged 40 to 50 with glioma. Some clones in this sample may be carry-over from other donors' samples. The V and J genes are TRBV27 and TRBJ1-1; D gene uncertain. This chain's CDR3 is CASSLRPARWTEAFF. In nucleotides, the CDR3 is TGTGCCAGCAGTTTACGCCCCGCAAGGTGGACTGAAGCTTTCTTT.